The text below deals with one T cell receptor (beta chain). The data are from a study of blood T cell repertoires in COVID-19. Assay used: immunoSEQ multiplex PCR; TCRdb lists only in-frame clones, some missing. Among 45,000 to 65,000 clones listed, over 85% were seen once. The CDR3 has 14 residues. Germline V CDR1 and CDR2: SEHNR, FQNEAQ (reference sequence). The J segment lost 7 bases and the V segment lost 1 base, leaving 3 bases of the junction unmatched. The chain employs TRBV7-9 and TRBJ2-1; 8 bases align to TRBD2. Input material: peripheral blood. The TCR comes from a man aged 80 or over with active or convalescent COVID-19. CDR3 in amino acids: CASSLGGLGNEQFF. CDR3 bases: TGTGCCAGCAGCTTAGGGGGACTAGGTAATGAGCAGTTCTTC.